The 17 T cell receptor beta chains below come from one sample, sequenced in a study of T cell responses to AZD1222 COVID-19 vaccine. Only in-frame clones appear in the TCRdb table, and some are missing; sequencing was by immunoSEQ multiplex PCR. Of tens of thousands of clones detected, about 87% appear once; the ten largest clones hold 4% to 5%. The specimen comprised peripheral blood, sampled on day 0 of AZD1222 vaccination. These receptors came from an adult in good health.

This sequence joins TRBV7-2 and TRBJ1-2; a possible D gene is TRBD1 (5 bases). V lost 5 bases and J 8 bases, leaving 15 bases between the germline ends. CDR3 length: 13 residues. Germline CDR1 reads SGHTA; CDR2 reads FQGNSA. CDR3 bases: TGTGCCAGCAGCCTGAACGCGGAGGGGGGCTACACCTTC. Translation: CASSLNAEGGYTF. The full variable domain, with the rest looked up from reference TRBV7-2 and TRBJ1-2, is GAGVSQSPSNKVTEKGKDVELRCDPISGHTALYWYRQSLGQGLEFLIYFQGNSAPDKSGLPSDRFSAERTGGSVSTLTIQRTQQEDSAVYLCASSLNAEGGYTFGSGTRLTVV.

This chain joins TRBV5-8 and TRBJ1-5; weak D call: TRBD1 (6 bases). V was cut by 3 bases and J by 7 bases, with 17 bases left in between. The germline gives CDR1 SGHTS, CDR2 YDEGEE. The CDR3 runs 15 residues. This chain's CDR3 is CASSSPPGGLQPQHF. CDR3 nucleotide sequence: TGTGCCAGCAGCTCCCCCCCTGGGGGGCTGCAGCCCCAGCATTTT.

The rearrangement links TRBV12-3 or TRBV12-4 to TRBJ1-1; a weak D match, TRBD1 (5 bases). The CDR3 runs to 12 residues. The V end was cut by 3 bases, the J end by 7 bases, with 9 bases between. The CDR3 bases are TGTGCCAGCAGTTTCGGGGCAAATGAAGCTTTCTTT. Amino acids: CASSFGANEAFF.

V gene TRBV30 combines with J gene TRBJ1-6, with D possibly being TRBD1 (6 bases). Germline lookup yields CDR1 GTSNPN and CDR2 SVGIG (reference sequence). This CDR3 has 15 amino acids. Deletions cut 2 bases from V and 4 bases from J, with 12 bases between. The DNA of the CDR3 is TGTGCCTGGAGTTTCGGAGGACAGTATAATTCACCCCTCCACTTT. Translating it yields CAWSFGGQYNSPLHF.

The rearrangement links TRBV5-1 to TRBJ1-2, with D possibly being TRBD1 (6 bases). The CDR3 runs 15 residues. V gave up 0 bases and J gave up 6 bases, with 15 bases separating them. Germline assignment: CDR1 SGHRS and CDR2 YFSETQ. CDR3 sequence reads: CASSLAAAGADGYTF. CDR3 nucleotides: TGCGCCAGCAGCTTGGCCGCGGCAGGGGCTGATGGCTACACCTTC.

The chain links TRBV4-2 to TRBJ1-3, with D unresolved. The CDR3 is made up of 16 amino acids. V was pared by 1 base and J by 0 bases, with 10 bases between. The germline V gene encodes CDR1 LGHNA and CDR2 YNFKEQ. CDR3 amino acids: CASSQVELRSGNTIYF. CDR3 nucleotide sequence: TGTGCCAGCAGCCAAGTTGAACTCCGCTCTGGAAACACCATATATTTT.

The rearrangement uses TRBV6-5 and TRBJ2-2, with 7 positions matching TRBD1. With V trimmed by 6 bases and J by 3 bases, 1 base remained unmatched. CDR1 and CDR2 (germline): MNHEY, SVGAGI. CDR3 length: 13 amino acids. CDR3 loop: CASRTGYTGELFF. CDR3 nucleotide sequence: TGTGCCAGCAGGACAGGGTACACCGGGGAGCTGTTTTTT.

The chain recombines TRBV27 with TRBJ1-1; 7 bases map to TRBD1. The V gene end was trimmed by 6 bases and the J gene end by 4 bases; junction bases not matched to a gene: 11. CDR3 length: 15 amino acids. The germline V gene encodes CDR1 MNHEY and CDR2 SMNVEV (reference sequence). The CDR3 bases are TGTGCCAGCAGACGCAAACCGGACAGGCCCACTGAAGCTTTCTTT. This translates into CASRRKPDRPTEAFF.

The chain carries TRBV6-5 and TRBJ1-1; D not certain. V lost 10 bases to trimming and J lost 0 bases, with 12 bases between them. In germline, CDR1 is MNHEY, CDR2 SVGAGI. The CDR3 contains 13 residues. CDR3 loop: CATLGMLNTEAFF. For the CDR3, the DNA is TGTGCCACCCTGGGTATGTTGAACACTGAAGCTTTCTTT.

The V gene is TRBV6-5, the J gene TRBJ2-7, with a possible D match to TRBD2 (6 bases). This CDR3 comprises 14 residues. CDR1 and CDR2 (germline): MNHEY, SVGAGI. Trimming removed 2 bases at V and 0 bases at J, with 8 bases between. CDR3 in DNA: TGTGCCAGCAGTTACGACGGGAGCTCCTACGAGCAGTACTTC. It encodes CASSYDGSSYEQYF.

Remarks on this clone: Other DNA sequences in this specimen translate into the identical CDR3. The J gene is TRBJ1-6, the V gene TRBV7-9, with TRBD1 as a possible D gene (5 bases). V was pared by 6 bases and J by 8 bases, with 11 bases between. The CDR3 totals 13 residues. Germline lookup yields CDR1 SEHNR and CDR2 FQNEAQ (reference sequence). In DNA, the CDR3 is TGTGCCAGCAGTTCCTTGGGGGATTCACCCCTCCACTTT. The encoded protein is CASSSLGDSPLHF.

The chain employs TRBV5-6 and TRBJ1-6; no definite D call. Looked up from germline, CDR1 is SGHDT and CDR2 is YYEEEE. There are 15 residues in the CDR3. Trimming pared 4 bases from V and 1 base from J, leaving 9 bases between. CDR3 sequence: CASSPAWSYNSPLHF. CDR3 DNA sequence: TGTGCCAGCAGCCCCGCCTGGTCCTATAATTCACCCCTCCACTTT.

The gene calls are TRBV5-5 and TRBJ1-4, with 8 bases identical to TRBD1. The CDR3 spans 15 residues. CDR1 is SGHKS and CDR2 is YYEKEE in the germline V gene (reference sequence). V gave up 3 bases and J gave up 8 bases; unmatched junction bases: 9. The CDR3: CASSYGQGGNEKLFF. The CDR3 DNA reads TGTGCCAGCAGCTATGGACAGGGAGGAAACGAAAAACTGTTTTTT.

The V gene is TRBV5-1, the J gene TRBJ1-3; D not certain. The V gene's germline CDR1 is SGHRS and CDR2 YFSETQ. Deletions cut 0 bases from V and 4 bases from J, with 11 bases between. The CDR3 is 15 amino acids. The CDR3 DNA reads TGCGCCAGCAGCTTGGAGCCACCCCCGGGAAACACCATATATTTT. This codes for CASSLEPPPGNTIYF. Full variable domain (missing parts from reference TRBV5-1 and TRBJ1-3): KAGVTQTPRYLIKTRGQQVTLSCSPISGHRSVSWYQQTPGQGLQFLFEYFSETQRNKGNFPGRFSGRQFSNSRSEMNVSTLELGDSALYLCASSLEPPPGNTIYFGEGSWLTVV.

This clone is deemed medium-sized. The chain has TRBV6-6 and TRBJ1-1; no reliable D call. Per the germline V gene, CDR1 is MNHNY and CDR2 is SVGAGI (reference sequence). The CDR3 consists of 13 residues. V was clipped by 2 bases and J by 0 bases, with 4 bases between them. The CDR3 DNA reads as TGTGCCAGCAGTTACGTGGTGAACACTGAAGCTTTCTTT. This sequence encodes CASSYVVNTEAFF.

The chain links TRBV29-1 to TRBJ1-4, with D possibly matching TRBD1 (5 bases). The CDR3 has 13 amino acids. Trimming shortened V by 4 bases and J by 3 bases, and 9 bases separated the two germline ends. The germline V gene encodes CDR1 SQVTM and CDR2 ANQGSEA. The CDR3 DNA reads TGCAGCGTTGGGGACGGATCTAATGAAAAACTGTTTTTT. This encodes CSVGDGSNEKLFF.

The CDR3 region has the DNA TGTGCCAGCGGCGCGGCGACTAACCCCTACGAGCAGTACTTC. This codes for CASGAATNPYEQYF. V gene TRBV7-9 combines with J gene TRBJ2-7; TRBD2 might be the D (5 bases). The CDR3 contains 14 residues. V lost 8 bases and J lost 2, with 16 bases in between. The germline CDR1 and CDR2 sequences are SEHNR and FQNEAQ (reference sequence).